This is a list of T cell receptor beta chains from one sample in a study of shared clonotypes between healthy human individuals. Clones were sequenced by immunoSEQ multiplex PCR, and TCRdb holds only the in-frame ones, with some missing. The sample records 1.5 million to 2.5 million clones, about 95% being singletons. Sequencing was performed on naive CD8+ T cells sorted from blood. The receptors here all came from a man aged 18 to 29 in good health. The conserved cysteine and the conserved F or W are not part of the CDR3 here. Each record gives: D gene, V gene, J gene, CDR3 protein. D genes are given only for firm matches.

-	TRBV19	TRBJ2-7	ASSIGAGSSYEQY
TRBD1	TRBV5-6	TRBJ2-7	ASSFPGQGDEQY
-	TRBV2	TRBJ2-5	ASSELIFGVYQETQY
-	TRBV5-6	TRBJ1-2	ASSLAEGFPYGYT
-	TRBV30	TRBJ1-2	AWSPWLGGYT
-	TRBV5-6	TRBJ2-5	ASRAGTHQETQY
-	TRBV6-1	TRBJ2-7	ASSPSGFPTYEQY
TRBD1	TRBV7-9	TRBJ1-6	ASSLWTGYNSPLH
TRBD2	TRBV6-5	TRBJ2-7	ASSFGTSEYEQY
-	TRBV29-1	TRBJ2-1	SSDPGGYNEQF
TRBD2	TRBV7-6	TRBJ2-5	ASSSRTSGGVETQY
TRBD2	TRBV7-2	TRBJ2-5	ASSGLAGEATQY
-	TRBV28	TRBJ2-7	ASRPGHSYEQY
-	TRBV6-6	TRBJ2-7	ASSYSDFEQY
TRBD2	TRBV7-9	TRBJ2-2	ASSFPASGEPKPGELF
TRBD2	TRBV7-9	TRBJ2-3	ASSLGTSGSTDTQY